This entry is about one T cell receptor beta chain. The sample belongs to a study of CD8 T cells in Susac syndrome. Random-hexamer reverse transcription was applied to roughly 0.5 to 1 ug RNA. MiXCR, applied by TCRdb to the immunoSEQ multiplex PCR reads, yields one record per CDR3 protein. The sample records 180,000 or so distinct CDR3 sequences, 95% being singletons. Trimming took 0 bases from V and 5 from J, leaving 8 bases between them. CDR3 length: 13 amino acids. CDR1 and CDR2 from the germline V gene are SGHTA and FQGNSA. The rearrangement joins TRBV7-2 to TRBJ2-7; no clear D gene. The origin of this receptor is a human donor in good health. The sample comprised CD4+ T cells from PBMCs. CDR3 in DNA: TGTGCCAGCAGCTTAGCCGGGCAGGACGAGCAGTACTTC. Translation gives CASSLAGQDEQYF.